This T cell receptor (beta chain) comes out of a study of cytomegalovirus exposure and HLA in healthy donors (dated by TCRdb to the late 2010s). As for the study more broadly: An earlier analysis of some 620 of the donors reported around 280 Gb of sequence data and approximately 120 million unique TCR beta sequences obtained from around 190 million T cells. Approximately 300 gigabases of sequencing data and around 85 million unique TCR sequences made up an early release that covered about 640 HLA-typed donors. Of the roughly 400 genotyped donors, less than 85% were placed in the genetic ancestry cluster associated with self-reported Caucasian donors. The study was designed to test whether signatures of past pathogen exposure could be identified by cataloging public T cell receptors. The T cell repertoires of several hundred subjects were profiled by immunosequencing and related to cytomegalovirus serostatus. A separate validation cohort of 90 to 150 different subjects was used in addition to the 666-subject first cohort. High-throughput TCR immunosequencing, statistical association of individual TCRs with disease status, and machine learning were combined to predict cytomegalovirus infection status. In a later analysis, previously published TCR beta repertoires from more than 500 donors were re-analyzed and high-resolution HLA genotyping was added so that TCR occurrence patterns could be studied. Rather than using new phenotypic data, the later analysis identified candidate immune exposures from TCR beta sequences and from how often those sequences occurred across donors. In an earlier analysis of roughly 540 of the donors, high-throughput TCR beta sequencing was used to judge whether each TCR beta V gene segment behaved as functional or pseudogenic. Alongside the repertoire data, information on donor age, sex, ethnicity and CMV serostatus was compiled. A later genetic analysis used genome-wide SNP genotypes for about 65% of the roughly 700 donors, treating that subset as a discovery cohort. All discovery cohort repertoires had been generated on a single sequencing platform. Class I and class II HLA loci were covered by the typing at four-digit resolution. Typing coverage varied by locus: about 620-630 donors for A, B, C, DRB1 and DQB1; approximately 500 for DQA1; about 600 for DPA1; roughly 450 for DPB1. Because of strong linkage in the cohort, a handful of DR-DQ haplotypes were treated as single units for association and clustering. On average, around 200,000 unique TCR beta nucleotide sequences were sequenced per donor among 398 genotyped donors of the cohort, with around 19% of those sequences being non-productive.

What the study reported, not specific to this receptor: Because some donors lacked HLA typing at each locus, the association tests relied only on the typed subset. CMV serostatus was the only immune exposure information available for the cohort. In a later analysis, HLA-associated TCR beta chains showed more clonal expansion and lower generation probabilities than non-associated chains that were equally common. The authors suggested that the approach could potentially be generalized to other disease states and immunological phenotypes. Broadly in line with IMGT annotations, most TCR beta V segments showed up in productive rearrangements about 90% or about 30% of the time in an earlier analysis of approximately 600 of the donors. In vitro tests confirmed that a few of the cytomegalovirus-associated TCR beta chains recognize cytomegalovirus antigens. This cohort had only TCR beta chains sequenced, and the lack of alpha or paired-chain data limited which features could be detected. According to a later genetic analysis, donors in an Asian-associated ancestry cluster had fewer N-insertions in productive TCRs than the approximately 650-donor mean. A later analysis reported that several top co-occurrence clusters appeared linked to parvovirus B19, influenza, CMV and Epstein-Barr virus. A cluster of highly shared sequence variants was judged likely to represent a technical artifact of the sequencing pipeline. According to a later analysis, most CMV-associated TCR beta chains appeared to be HLA-restricted, and the HLA associations seemed to be driven largely by CMV exposure. Presence/absence analyses assumed roughly uniform sequencing depth across donors, an assumption that may not hold. The 87-base-pair reads could not distinguish some IMGT-functional V segments, including TRBV6-2 and TRBV6-3, so those segments were excluded. The classifier was reported to diagnose cytomegalovirus status with high specificity and sensitivity in both the original cohort and the validation cohort. In a later analysis, around 15,000 TCR beta sequences were associated with specific HLA alleles at a false discovery rate of 0.05. Most TCR sequences were observed very rarely across donors, whereas some public TCRs were present in many individuals. In a later analysis, TCR association rates were found to vary across HLA loci, with the most associated TCRs seen for DRB1 alleles and the fewest for HLA-C alleles. Assigning TCR associations to individual alleles was difficult when HLA alleles, especially DR and DQ, strongly co-occurred. Because counts were too low, seventeen rarely observed V segments, including chromosome 9 orphons, were excluded from the earlier analysis of around 640 of the donors. A further reported finding was that TCR beta sequences accurately predicted the HLA-A and HLA-B alleles for most subjects in the first cohort. V-gene and J-gene trimming of TCR beta chains was associated with a missense DCLRE1C variant in a later genetic analysis, and the association was replicated in an independent cohort. The study gave a list of more than 150 TCR beta chains associated with cytomegalovirus. Correlated functional status among segregating V segments might be attributable to linkage disequilibrium, but an unknown experimental factor could not be ruled out.

Libraries were constructed by the immunoSEQ multiplex PCR assay. For the multiplex PCR, a mixture combining 60 forward primers for TCR Vbeta segments and 13 reverse primers for TCR Jbeta segments was used. The CDR3 region of rearranged TCR beta genes was amplified from genomic DNA with a multiplex PCR assay. The Illumina HiSeq System was used to sequence the amplified TCR beta libraries as 87-base-pair reads. On the study's bioinformatics: In a later analysis, roughly 80 million unique TCR beta chains were counted across the roughly 670 repertoires, and roughly 10 million of these chains were shared by at least two donors. Raw reads were error-corrected and collapsed into unique sequences by a nearest-neighbor algorithm in which closely related sequences were merged to remove PCR and sequencing errors. V, D and J gene segments were assigned by aligning CDR3 sequences to IMGT reference sequences. For a sequence to be retained, at least a six-nucleotide match to both a V gene segment and a J gene segment was required. A rearrangement counted as productive if the CDR3 had no stop codons and remained in frame with V and J, and every other rearrangement counted as non-productive. CDR3 was defined by IMGT convention, running from the second conserved V-encoded cysteine to the conserved J-encoded phenylalanine. In an earlier analysis of roughly 610 of the donors, sequences lacking an unambiguous match to a single V gene segment were excluded. An earlier analysis of fewer than 750 of the donors classified V segments as functional when productive rearrangements were above 56.7% and as segregating when the standard deviation between donors was above 5%. A statistical classification framework was built for diagnosing cytomegalovirus status from the catalog of TCR beta chain sequences. V and J gene assignment, in a later analysis, came from comparing TCR nucleotide sequences with IMGT/GENE-DB human TR gene sequences. In a later analysis, CDR3 sequences and most-parsimonious VDJ recombination scenarios were assigned using the TCRdist pipeline. In a later analysis, every TCR beta chain was defined by the combination of its CDR3 amino acid sequence and its V-gene family, and reads without a unique V-gene family were dropped. In a later analysis, around 650 highly shared, low-generation-probability nucleotide sequences were removed to address suspected cross-contamination and a sequencing artifact. In a later analysis, a clonal expansion index for each public chain was calculated from normalized within-repertoire ranks of inferred template counts. In a later analysis, generation probabilities were computed using a VDJ recombination model fitted to out-of-frame rearrangements, and the results were checked against IGoR. A later analysis scored TCR-TCR, TCR-HLA and TCR-CMV co-occurrence with hypergeometric tests, applying a repertoire-size bias correction to TCR pairs. In a later analysis, false discovery rates were estimated by permuting HLA or CMV assignments 20 times. In a later analysis, co-occurring TCRs were grouped using DBSCAN, with TCRdist sequence similarity added in when clustering inside HLA-allele-positive subsets. Repertoires with fewer than 30,000 or more than 120,000 public chains were left out of co-occurrence clustering, as were four to six repertoires with anomalous nucleotide sharing. The source is immuneACCESS, and TCRdb retained only in-frame sequences with V and J called. Part of the clones is not carried over; for the studies checked, unresolved V genes explain less than half of this, and the remainder is unexplained. Clone size and the V and J calls come from that table; the DNA yielded D and trimming. The sample table shows over 80,000 clones, and roughly 60% are seen once. The ten largest clonotypes hold 5.5% to 6% of the sample.

In total, around 600 healthy bone marrow donors made up the cohort. Cohort members were all nominally healthy when sampled, although unrecorded immune exposures were likely present. The donor tested CMV seropositive and was one of the 289 seropositive cohort members. Every donor gave a peripheral blood sample, and the peripheral blood mononuclear cells from that sample were used for TCR beta sequencing. Genomic DNA was extracted from the blood cell samples with the Qiagen DNeasy Blood Extraction Kit. This clone was counted only a few times. No antigen is known for it. The input lacks base qualities; no much larger clone sits a single base away. From a lookup of the germline V gene, CDR1 and CDR2 are MDHEN and SYDVKM. Trimmed from V: 4 bases; trimmed from J: 2 bases; junction bases lacking a gene match: 9. Including cysteine and phenylalanine, the CDR3 has 18 amino acids. CDR3 DNA is the only sequence kept; it has 54 bases, read in frame from the first base.

Input material: PBMCs. The V and J segments used are TRBV28 and TRBJ1-5, with 12 middle bases fitting TRBD1. This receptor was identified in a boy aged 5-17 years in good health and CMV-seropositive. The CDR3 sequence is CASSSPGQGASGNQPQHF. The nucleotides read TGTGCCAGCAGTTCCCCGGGACAGGGGGCTTCTGGCAATCAGCCCCAGCATTTT. The reference TRBV28 and TRBJ1-5 proteins fill in what lies around the CDR3, so the full variable domain reads DVKVTQSSRYLVKRTGEKVFLECVQDMDHENMFWYRQDPGLGLRLIYFSYDVKMKEKGDIPEGYSVSREKKERFSLILESASTNQTSMYLCASSSPGQGASGNQPQHFGDGTRLSIL.